Here is one TCR beta chain with its context. The protocol was immunoSEQ multiplex PCR, while the TCRdb copy is restricted to in-frame clones and leaves out a portion. The table shows about 72,000 clones, with 75% to 90% occurring only once. This sample was included in a study of T cell responses to AZD1222 COVID-19 vaccine. Germline CDR1 is MGHDK and CDR2 is SYGVNS. The CDR3 spans 12 residues. The V and J ends lost 4 bases and 2 bases respectively, with 4 bases between them. The chain combines TRBV25-1 with TRBJ2-3; no clear D gene. The sequences come from peripheral blood, collected on day 0 of AZD1222 vaccination. This receptor was obtained from an adult in good health. Here the CDR3 DNA reads TGTGCCAGCAGTGGCAACACAGATACGCAGTATTTT. Translation: CASSGNTDTQYF.